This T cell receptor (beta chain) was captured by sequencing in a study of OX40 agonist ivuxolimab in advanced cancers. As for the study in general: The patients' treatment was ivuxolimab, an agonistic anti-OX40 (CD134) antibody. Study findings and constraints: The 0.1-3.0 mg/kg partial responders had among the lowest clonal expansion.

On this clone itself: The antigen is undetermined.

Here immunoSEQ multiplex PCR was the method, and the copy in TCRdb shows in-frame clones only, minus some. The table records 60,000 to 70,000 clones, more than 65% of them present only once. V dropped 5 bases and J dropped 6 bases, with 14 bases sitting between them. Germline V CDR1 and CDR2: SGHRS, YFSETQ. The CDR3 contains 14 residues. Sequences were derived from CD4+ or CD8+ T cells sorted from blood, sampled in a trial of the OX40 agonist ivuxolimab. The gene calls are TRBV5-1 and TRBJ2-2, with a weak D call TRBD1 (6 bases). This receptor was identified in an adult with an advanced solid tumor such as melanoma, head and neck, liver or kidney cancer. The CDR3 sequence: CASRSLGAAGELFF. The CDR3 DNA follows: TGCGCCAGCAGGTCCTTGGGGGCTGCCGGGGAGCTGTTTTTT.